The 24 T cell receptor beta chains presented below share a single source sample, sequenced in a study of identical twins' blood T cells. TCRdb reanalysed the 5' RACE reads using MiXCR and keeps one entry per CDR3 protein. The sample gives around 380,000 distinct CDR3 sequences, over 25% of which show up once; roughly 5.5% is in the top ten. Sequencing was carried out using PBMCs. The receptors originated from a woman aged 18-49 years in good health.

This chain joins TRBV29-1 and TRBJ1-1, with a possible D match to TRBD1 (5 bases). CDR3 length: 12 residues. CDR1 is SQVTM, CDR2 ANQGSEA, per germline. In DNA, the CDR3 is TGCACCCTTCGAGGGGCGAACACTGAAGCTTTCTTT. Protein sequence: CTLRGANTEAFF.

This sequence joins TRBV3-1 and TRBJ2-2; 7 bases align to TRBD2. CDR1 and CDR2 (germline): LGHDT, YNNKEL (reference sequence). V trimming: 3 bases; J trimming: 4 bases; junction bases outside the gene matches: 2. The CDR3 consists of 14 residues. The CDR3, as DNA: TGTGCCAGCAGCCAGGGGAGGGTCACCGGGGAGCTGTTTTTT. This gives the protein CASSQGRVTGELFF.

With regard to this clonotype: This may be a read error: a much more frequent sequence differs by one nucleotide. The chain couples TRBV6-2 or TRBV6-3 to TRBJ1-1; D unclear. The germline gives CDR1 MNHEY, CDR2 SVGEGT. This CDR3 has 13 residues. The CDR3 DNA reads as TGTGCCAGCAGTTATCCCCACAGCCCTGAAGCTCTCTTT. This sequence encodes CASSYPHSPEALF.

This clonotype turned up a few times. The rearrangement uses TRBV20-1 and TRBJ1-1, with D possibly TRBD1 on 6 matching bases. V lost 3 bases and J 4 bases, leaving 24 bases between the germline ends. The V gene's germline CDR1 is DFQATT and CDR2 SNEGSKA (reference sequence). The CDR3 runs 17 residues. The CDR3 reads CSARAFAKQGVGTEAFF. The CDR3 DNA sequence: TGCAGTGCTAGGGCCTTCGCGAAACAGGGAGTAGGCACTGAAGCTTTCTTT.

This clonotype turned up a few times. The CDR3 loop is CASSQVYYRGSGELFF. The CDR3 nucleotides read TGCGCCAGCAGCCAAGTTTACTACAGGGGATCCGGGGAGCTGTTTTTT. This chain uses TRBV4-3 with TRBJ2-2; TRBD1 agrees at 7 bases. CDR1 and CDR2 (germline): LGHNA, YSLEER. V shed 1 base, J shed 6 bases, and the junction held 8 bases outside the gene matches. The CDR3 loop spans 16 amino acids.

This chain joins TRBV29-1 and TRBJ1-1; maybe TRBD1 (5 bases). V gave up 4 bases and J gave up 0 bases, with 12 bases separating them. Germline-derived CDR1 and CDR2 are SQVTM and ANQGSEA. This CDR3 contains 14 residues. CDR3 in DNA: TGCAGCGTTGCGGGAGGGGTTATGAACACTGAAGCTTTCTTT. Translated, it gives CSVAGGVMNTEAFF.

This clonotype was seen more than once but under ten times. The V and J genes are TRBV6-5 and TRBJ2-5; tentatively, D is TRBD1 (6 bases). The CDR3 covers 15 residues. Germline V gene lookup returns CDR1 MNHEY and CDR2 SVGAGI. Trimming pared 0 bases from V and 7 bases from J, leaving 15 bases between. The CDR3 DNA follows: TGTGCCAGCAGTTACTCGGTCCAGGGGTACGGGACCCAGTACTTC. Translated: CASSYSVQGYGTQYF.

V is TRBV20-1 and J is TRBJ2-1; the match to TRBD2 covers 7 bases. After removal of 4 bases from V and 4 bases from J, the junction contained 13 bases not matched to a gene. CDR3 length: 16 amino acids. CDR1 and CDR2 (germline): DFQATT, SNEGSKA (reference sequence). The CDR3 sequence: CSATFASGDHYNEQFF. CDR3 nucleotides: TGCAGTGCTACGTTCGCGAGCGGGGACCATTACAATGAGCAGTTCTTC.

A single count supports this clonotype. V and J are TRBV28 and TRBJ1-2, with D unclear. Germline V gene lookup returns CDR1 MDHEN and CDR2 SYDVKM. The CDR3 runs to 15 residues. The V end lost 5 bases, the J end lost 0 bases, and 13 bases lay between the germline ends. CDR3 nucleotide sequence: TGTGCCAGCAGTGTAGCAGCCACACCTAACTATGGCTACACCTTC. Encoded protein: CASSVAATPNYGYTF.

The chain couples TRBV28 to TRBJ1-6; D is uncertain. Germline CDR1 MDHEN, CDR2 SYDVKM. The CDR3 spans 15 residues. Trimming took off 2 bases at V and 0 bases at J, with 5 bases between the two ends. CDR3 DNA sequence: TGTGCCAGCAGTTTAACAGCCTCCTATAATTCACCCCTCCACTTT. Its protein product is CASSLTASYNSPLHF.

This clonotype came up a few times. This chain uses TRBV20-1 with TRBJ1-4; unclear D gene. This CDR3 is built from 17 residues. Deletions cut 1 base from V and 6 bases from J, with 21 bases between. The V gene's germline CDR1 is DFQATT and CDR2 SNEGSKA (reference sequence). In nucleotides, the CDR3 is TGCAGTGCTAGAGGCCCTAACAGTGAGGGTGGGGATGAAAAACTGTTTTTT. This encodes CSARGPNSEGGDEKLFF.

The chain employs TRBV29-1 and TRBJ1-1; possibly TRBD1 for D (6 bases). CDR3 size: 12 residues. Germline V gives CDR1 SQVTM, CDR2 ANQGSEA. V was clipped by 7 bases and J by 10 bases, with 19 bases between them. CDR3 coding DNA: TGCAGCGCCCAAGGGGGGGCGAGAGGAGCTTTCTTT. Translated: CSAQGGARGAFF. The full variable domain, its missing parts supplied by reference TRBV29-1 and TRBJ1-1, is SAVISQKPSRDICQRGTSLTIQCQVDSQVTMMFWYRQQPGQSLTLIATANQGSEATYESGFVIDKFPISRPNLTFSTLTVSNMSPEDSSIYLCSAQGGARGAFFGQGTRLTVV.

The chain has TRBV29-1 and TRBJ2-4; D may correspond to TRBD1 or TRBD2 (5 bases each). The CDR3 contains 12 residues. Per germline, CDR1 SQVTM and CDR2 ANQGSEA. V dropped 8 bases and J dropped 8 bases, with 16 bases sitting between them. The chain's CDR3 is CSFRETGDIQYF. The CDR3 bases are TGCAGCTTCCGGGAAACAGGTGACATTCAGTACTTC.

This clonotype was counted only a few times. V and J are TRBV20-1 and TRBJ1-2; D remains unclear. Looked up from germline, CDR1 is DFQATT and CDR2 is SNEGSKA (reference sequence). Deletions cut 3 bases from V and 5 bases from J, with 10 bases between. The CDR3 has 12 residues. The CDR3 region is CSASRSVYGYTF. For the CDR3, the DNA is TGCAGTGCTAGTCGGTCTGTTTATGGCTACACCTTC.

There are a few counts of this clonotype. The V and J genes are TRBV3-1 and TRBJ2-5; maybe TRBD1 (5 bases). V dropped 4 bases and J dropped 2 bases, with 17 bases sitting between them. Looked up from germline, CDR1 is LGHDT and CDR2 is YNNKEL (reference sequence). The CDR3 is 16 amino acids. CDR3 sequence (DNA): TGTGCCAGCAGCCCCTTAGACAGCCCAATTCAAGAGACCCAGTACTTC. The encoded protein is CASSPLDSPIQETQYF.

This clonotype was recorded at least ten times. This chain links TRBV11-2 with TRBJ2-1, with 10 nucleotides matching TRBD2. There are 15 residues in the CDR3. V trimming: 7 bases; J trimming: 6 bases; junction bases outside the gene matches: 9. Germline lookup yields CDR1 SGHAT and CDR2 FQNNGV. The CDR3 reads CASTQRGGRINEQFF. DNA of the CDR3: TGTGCCAGCACACAGCGGGGGGGCCGTATCAATGAGCAGTTCTTC.

Worth noting for this clonotype: Being one base from a much bigger clone, this may be a read error. The chain carries TRBV6-1 and TRBJ1-3, with D possibly TRBD1 on 6 matching bases. The CDR3 extends over 16 amino acids. CDR1 is MNHNS, CDR2 SASEGT, per germline. CDR3 DNA sequence: TGTGCCAGCAGTCCGTGGGGGGCAGGGGTTGGAAACACCGTATATTTT. This codes for CASSPWGAGVGNTVYF.

About this clonotype: Relative to the germline gene, one junction end is altered; a read error may explain this. The chain links TRBV3-1 to TRBJ1-2; tentatively, D is TRBD1 (5 bases). The germline gives CDR1 LGHDT, CDR2 YNNKEL (reference sequence). CDR3 size: 14 residues. Written as DNA, the CDR3 is TGTGCCAGCAGCTCCAGGGAGGGGCCCTATTGCTACACCTTC. It translates to CASSSREGPYCYTF. The full variable domain, rest sourced from reference TRBV3-1 and TRBJ1-2, is DTAVSQTPKYLVTQMGNDKSIKCEQNLGHDTMYWYKQDSKKFLKIMFSYNNKELIINETVPNRFSPKSPDKAHLNLHINSLELGDSAVYFCASSSREGPYCYTFGSGTRLTVV.

The rearrangement joins TRBV20-1 to TRBJ1-4; D call uncertain. CDR1 is DFQATT, CDR2 SNEGSKA, per germline (reference sequence). The CDR3 runs 14 residues. V was pared by 5 bases and J by 3 bases, with 13 bases between. The CDR3 sequence: CSARTAVANEKLFF. The CDR3 coding sequence is TGCAGTGCTCGAACGGCAGTAGCTAATGAAAAACTGTTTTTT.

The chain combines TRBV6-2 or TRBV6-3 with TRBJ2-5, with D perhaps being TRBD1 or TRBD2 (5 bases each). The germline CDR1 and CDR2 sequences are MNHEY and SVGEGT. Trimming pared 6 bases from V and 5 bases from J, leaving 16 bases between. The CDR3 spans 14 residues. The CDR3 nucleotides are TGTGCCAGCAGCCCGGGACGGATCAGGGAGACCCAGTACTTC. Protein product: CASSPGRIRETQYF.

V is TRBV20-1 and J is TRBJ1-1; weak D call: TRBD1 (6 bases). The germline CDR1 and CDR2 sequences are DFQATT and SNEGSKA (reference sequence). The CDR3 has 13 residues. With 6 bases removed from V and 0 bases from J, the gap between germline ends came to 11 bases. Here the CDR3 reads CSAEGQMNTEAFF. In DNA form, the CDR3 reads TGCAGTGCGGAAGGACAGATGAACACTGAAGCTTTCTTT.

About this clonotype itself: Here the CDR3 omits its conserved ending phenylalanine or tryptophan, so a read error is the likely source. The V gene is TRBV7-9, the J gene TRBJ2-3; D is ambiguous. The CDR3 has 13 amino acids. Germline V CDR1 and CDR2: SEHNR, FQNEAQ (reference sequence). Trimming removed 5 bases at V and 0 bases at J, with 6 bases between. The CDR3 sequence: CASSADSTDTQYS. In DNA form, the CDR3 reads TGTGCCAGCAGCGCCGACAGCACAGATACGCAGTATTCT.

Of note for this clonotype: This could be a read error, since a much larger clone is one nucleotide away. The conserved phenylalanine or tryptophan normally closing the CDR3 is absent here, so this likely arose from a read error. The chain links TRBV28 to TRBJ2-7; D is unresolved. CDR1 is MDHEN and CDR2 is SYDVKM in the germline V gene. The V end was cut by 6 bases, the J end by 6 bases, with 12 bases between. CDR3 length equals 12 residues. The CDR3 DNA sequence: TGTGCCAGCAGCCGCCTCGTTGGCGAGCAGTACTCC. This sequence encodes CASSRLVGEQYS.

This chain links TRBV29-1 with TRBJ2-7; 7 bases are shared with TRBD1. Germline lookup yields CDR1 SQVTM and CDR2 ANQGSEA. The CDR3 loop spans 13 amino acids. Losses at the gene ends were 3 bases for V and 6 bases for J; bases not matched to a gene: 8. The CDR3 loop is CSVERTGFGEQYF. Here the CDR3 DNA reads TGCAGCGTTGAGCGGACAGGTTTTGGCGAGCAGTACTTC.